This TCR beta chain was sequenced for a study of memory CD4+ T cells and cytomegalovirus serostatus. The sort gate was single viable CD3+CD4+CD8-CD45RO+ cells for memory CD4+ T cells. CD4+ T cells were isolated by positive magnetic selection. This clone was observed a handful of times. Original methodology: After removing out-of-frame reads, 2,204,828 distinct TCRbeta sequences remained. Produced via immunoSEQ multiplex PCR; TCRdb's table is partial and in-frame only. The DNA gave D and trimming, while V, J and clone size come from that table. The sample comprises around 32,000 clones, around 74% of which are singletons, and more than 0.5% rests with the top ten. Germline-derived CDR1 and CDR2 are KGHSH and LQKENI. This CDR3 region has 15 residues. V was trimmed by 4 bases and J by 4 bases, leaving 16 bases between them.

This clonotype was obtained from an adult in good health and CMV-seronegative. Some clones in this sample may be carry-over from other donors' samples. This chain connects TRBV18 to TRBJ1-2, with D perhaps TRBD1 (5 bases). The sample taken for sequencing was memory CD4+ T cells from blood. CDR3 nucleotides: TGTGCCAGCTCACGAGGGCAGGGAGTGTTCTATGGCTACACCTTC. It yields the protein CASSRGQGVFYGYTF. Combining the CDR3 with reference TRBV18 and TRBJ1-2 gives the whole variable domain NAGVMQNPRHLVRRRGQEARLRCSPMKGHSHVYWYRQLPEEGLKFMVYLQKENIIDESGMPKERFSAEFPKEGPSILRIQQVVRGDSAAYFCASSRGQGVFYGYTFGSGTRLTVV.